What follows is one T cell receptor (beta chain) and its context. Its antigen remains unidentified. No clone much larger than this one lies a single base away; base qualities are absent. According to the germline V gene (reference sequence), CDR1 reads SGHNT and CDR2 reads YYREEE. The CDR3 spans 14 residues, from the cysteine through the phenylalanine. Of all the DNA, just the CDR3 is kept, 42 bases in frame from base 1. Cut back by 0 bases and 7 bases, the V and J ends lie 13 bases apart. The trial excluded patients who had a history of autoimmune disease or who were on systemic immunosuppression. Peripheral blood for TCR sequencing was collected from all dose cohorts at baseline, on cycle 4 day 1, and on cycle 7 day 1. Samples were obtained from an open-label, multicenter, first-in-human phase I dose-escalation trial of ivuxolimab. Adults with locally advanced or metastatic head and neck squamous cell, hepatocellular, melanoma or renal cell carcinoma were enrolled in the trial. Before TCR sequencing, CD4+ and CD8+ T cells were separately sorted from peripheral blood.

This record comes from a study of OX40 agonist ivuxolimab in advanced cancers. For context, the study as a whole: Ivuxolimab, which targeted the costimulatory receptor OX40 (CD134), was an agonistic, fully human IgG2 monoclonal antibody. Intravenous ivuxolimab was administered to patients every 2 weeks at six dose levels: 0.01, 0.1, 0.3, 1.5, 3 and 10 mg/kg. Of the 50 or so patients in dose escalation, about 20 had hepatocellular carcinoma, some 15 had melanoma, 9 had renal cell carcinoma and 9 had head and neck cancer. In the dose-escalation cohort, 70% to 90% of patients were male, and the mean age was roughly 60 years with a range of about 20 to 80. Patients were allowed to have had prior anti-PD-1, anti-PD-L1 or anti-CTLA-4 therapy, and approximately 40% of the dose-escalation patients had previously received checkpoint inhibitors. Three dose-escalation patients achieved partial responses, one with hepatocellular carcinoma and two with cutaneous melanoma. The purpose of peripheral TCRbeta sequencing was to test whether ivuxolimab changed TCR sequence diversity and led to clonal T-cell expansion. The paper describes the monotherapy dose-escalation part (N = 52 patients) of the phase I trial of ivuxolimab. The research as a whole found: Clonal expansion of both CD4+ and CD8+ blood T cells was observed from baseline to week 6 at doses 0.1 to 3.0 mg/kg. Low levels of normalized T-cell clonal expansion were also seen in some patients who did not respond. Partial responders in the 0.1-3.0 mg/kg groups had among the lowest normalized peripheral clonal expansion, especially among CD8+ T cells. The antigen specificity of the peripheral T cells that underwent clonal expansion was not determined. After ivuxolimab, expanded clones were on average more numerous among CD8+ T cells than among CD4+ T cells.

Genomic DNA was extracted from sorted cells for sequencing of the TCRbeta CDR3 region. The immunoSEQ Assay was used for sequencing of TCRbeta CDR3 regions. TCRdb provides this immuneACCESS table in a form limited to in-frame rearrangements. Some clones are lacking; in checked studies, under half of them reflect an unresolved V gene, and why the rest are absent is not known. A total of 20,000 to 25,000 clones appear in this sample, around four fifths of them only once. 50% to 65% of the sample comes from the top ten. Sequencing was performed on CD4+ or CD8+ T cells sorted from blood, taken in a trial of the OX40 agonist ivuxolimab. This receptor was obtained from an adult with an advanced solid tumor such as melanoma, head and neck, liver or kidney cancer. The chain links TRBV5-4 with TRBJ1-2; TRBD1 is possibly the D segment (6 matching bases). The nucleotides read TGTGCCAGCAGCTTGGACGCAGGGGTGGGTGGCTACACCTTC. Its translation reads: CASSLDAGVGGYTF.